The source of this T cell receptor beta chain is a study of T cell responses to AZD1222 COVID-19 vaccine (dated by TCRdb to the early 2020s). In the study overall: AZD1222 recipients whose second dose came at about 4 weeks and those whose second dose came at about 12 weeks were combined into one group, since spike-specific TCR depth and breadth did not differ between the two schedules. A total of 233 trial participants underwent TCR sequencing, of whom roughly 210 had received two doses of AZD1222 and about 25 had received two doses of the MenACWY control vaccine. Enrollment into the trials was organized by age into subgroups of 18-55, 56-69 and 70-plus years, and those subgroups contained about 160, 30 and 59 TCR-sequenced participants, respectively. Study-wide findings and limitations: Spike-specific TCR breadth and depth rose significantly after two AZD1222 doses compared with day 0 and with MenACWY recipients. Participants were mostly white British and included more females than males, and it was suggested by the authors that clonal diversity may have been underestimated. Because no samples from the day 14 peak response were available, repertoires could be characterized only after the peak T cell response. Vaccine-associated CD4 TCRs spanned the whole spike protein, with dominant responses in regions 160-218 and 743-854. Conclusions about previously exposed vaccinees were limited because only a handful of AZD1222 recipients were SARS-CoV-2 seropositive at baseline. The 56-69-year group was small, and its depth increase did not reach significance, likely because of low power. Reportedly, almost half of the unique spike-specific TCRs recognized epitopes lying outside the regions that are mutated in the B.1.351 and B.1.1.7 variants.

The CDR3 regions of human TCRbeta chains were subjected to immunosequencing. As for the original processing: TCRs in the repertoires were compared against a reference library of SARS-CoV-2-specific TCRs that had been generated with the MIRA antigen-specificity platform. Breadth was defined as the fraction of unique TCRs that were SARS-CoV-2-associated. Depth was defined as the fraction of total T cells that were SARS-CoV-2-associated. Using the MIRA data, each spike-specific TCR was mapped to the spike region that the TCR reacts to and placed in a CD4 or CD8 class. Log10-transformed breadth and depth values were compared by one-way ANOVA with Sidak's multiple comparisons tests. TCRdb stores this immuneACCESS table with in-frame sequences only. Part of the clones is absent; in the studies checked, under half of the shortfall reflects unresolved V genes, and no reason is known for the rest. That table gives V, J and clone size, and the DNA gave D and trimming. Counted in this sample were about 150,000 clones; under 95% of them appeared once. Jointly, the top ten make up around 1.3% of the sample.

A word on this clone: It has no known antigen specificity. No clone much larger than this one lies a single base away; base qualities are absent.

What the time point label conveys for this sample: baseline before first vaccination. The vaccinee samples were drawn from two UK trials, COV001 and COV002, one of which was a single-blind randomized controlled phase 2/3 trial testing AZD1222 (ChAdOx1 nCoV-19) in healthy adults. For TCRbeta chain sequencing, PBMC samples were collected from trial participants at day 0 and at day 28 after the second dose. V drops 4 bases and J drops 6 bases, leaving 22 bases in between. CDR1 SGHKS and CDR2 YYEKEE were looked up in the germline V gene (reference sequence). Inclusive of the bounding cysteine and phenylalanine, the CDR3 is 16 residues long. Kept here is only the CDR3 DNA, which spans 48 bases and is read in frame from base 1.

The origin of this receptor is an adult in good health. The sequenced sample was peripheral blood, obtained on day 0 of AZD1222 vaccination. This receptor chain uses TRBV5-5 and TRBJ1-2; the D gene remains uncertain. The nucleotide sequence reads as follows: TGTGCCAGCAGCCTCCTCCCCGGGTCCCACGGAAATGGCTACACCTTC. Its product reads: CASSLLPGSHGNGYTF.